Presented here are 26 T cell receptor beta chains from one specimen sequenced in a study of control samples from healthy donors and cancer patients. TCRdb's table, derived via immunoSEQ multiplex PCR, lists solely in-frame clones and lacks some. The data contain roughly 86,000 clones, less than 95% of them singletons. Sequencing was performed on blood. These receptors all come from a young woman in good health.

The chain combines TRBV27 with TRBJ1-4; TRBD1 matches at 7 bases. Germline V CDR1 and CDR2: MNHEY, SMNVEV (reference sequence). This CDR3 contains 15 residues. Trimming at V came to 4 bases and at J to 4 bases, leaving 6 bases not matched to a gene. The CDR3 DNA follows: TGTGCCAGCAGTTCCAACAGGGGATATAATGAAAAACTGTTTTTT. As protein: CASSSNRGYNEKLFF.

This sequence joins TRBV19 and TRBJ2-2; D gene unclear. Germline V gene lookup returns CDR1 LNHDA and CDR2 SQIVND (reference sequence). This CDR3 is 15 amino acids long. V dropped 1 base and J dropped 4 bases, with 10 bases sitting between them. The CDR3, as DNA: TGTGCCAGTAGTATAGCAGAACCGGGCACCGGGGAGCTGTTTTTT. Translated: CASSIAEPGTGELFF.

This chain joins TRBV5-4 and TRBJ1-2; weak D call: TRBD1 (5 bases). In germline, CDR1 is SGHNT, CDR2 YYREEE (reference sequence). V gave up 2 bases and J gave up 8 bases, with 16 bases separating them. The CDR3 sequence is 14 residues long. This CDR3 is CASSFPSRADGYTF. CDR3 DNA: TGTGCCAGCAGCTTCCCCAGCAGGGCGGACGGCTACACCTTC.

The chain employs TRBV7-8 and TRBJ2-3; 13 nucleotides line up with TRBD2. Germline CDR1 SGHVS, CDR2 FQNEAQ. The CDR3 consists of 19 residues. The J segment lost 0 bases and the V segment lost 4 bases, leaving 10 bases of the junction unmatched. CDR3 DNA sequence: TGTGCCAGCAGCTCAAAACGGACTAGCGGGGGTTTTAGCACAGATACGCAGTATTTT. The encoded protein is CASSSKRTSGGFSTDTQYF.

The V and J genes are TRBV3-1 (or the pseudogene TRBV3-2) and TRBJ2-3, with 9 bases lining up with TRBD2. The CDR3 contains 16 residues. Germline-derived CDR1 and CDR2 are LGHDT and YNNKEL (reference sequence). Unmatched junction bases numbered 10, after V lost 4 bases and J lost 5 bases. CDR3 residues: CASSLGASGARDTQYF. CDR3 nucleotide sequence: TGTGCCAGCAGCCTGGGGGCTAGCGGGGCCCGAGATACGCAGTATTTT.

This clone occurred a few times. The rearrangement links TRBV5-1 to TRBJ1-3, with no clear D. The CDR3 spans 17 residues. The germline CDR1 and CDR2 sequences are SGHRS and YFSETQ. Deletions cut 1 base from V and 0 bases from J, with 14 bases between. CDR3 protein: CASSLREGANSGNTIYF. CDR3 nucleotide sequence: TGCGCCAGCAGCTTGCGGGAAGGAGCAAACTCTGGAAACACCATATATTTT.

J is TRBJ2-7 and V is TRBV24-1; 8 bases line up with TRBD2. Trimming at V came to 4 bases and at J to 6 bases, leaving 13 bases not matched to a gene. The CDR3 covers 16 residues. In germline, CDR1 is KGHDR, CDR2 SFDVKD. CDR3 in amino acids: CATSDPARGGLGEQYF. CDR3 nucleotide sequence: TGTGCCACCAGTGACCCGGCCCGGGGGGGCCTTGGCGAGCAGTACTTC.

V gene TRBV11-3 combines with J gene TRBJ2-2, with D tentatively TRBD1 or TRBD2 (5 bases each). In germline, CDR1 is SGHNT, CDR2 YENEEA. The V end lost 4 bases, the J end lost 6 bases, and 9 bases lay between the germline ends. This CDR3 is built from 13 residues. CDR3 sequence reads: CASSWGSPGELFF. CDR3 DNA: TGTGCCAGCAGCTGGGGGAGTCCCGGGGAGCTGTTTTTT. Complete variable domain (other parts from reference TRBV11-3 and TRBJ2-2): EAGVVQSPRYKIIEKKQPVAFWCNPISGHNTLYWYLQNLGQGPELLIRYENEEAVDDSQLPKDRFSAERLKGVDSTLKIQPAELGDSAVYLCASSWGSPGELFFGEGSRLTVL.

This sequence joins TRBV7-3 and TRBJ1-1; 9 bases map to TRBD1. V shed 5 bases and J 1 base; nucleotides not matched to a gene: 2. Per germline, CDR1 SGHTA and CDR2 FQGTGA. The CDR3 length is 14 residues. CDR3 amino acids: CASSPGQGNTEAFF. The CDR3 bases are TGTGCCAGCAGCCCGGGACAGGGGAACACTGAAGCTTTCTTT.

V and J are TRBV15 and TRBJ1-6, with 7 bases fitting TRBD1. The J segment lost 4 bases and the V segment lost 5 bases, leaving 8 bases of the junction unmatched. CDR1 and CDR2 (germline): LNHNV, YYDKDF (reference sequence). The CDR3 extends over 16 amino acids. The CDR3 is CATSPGGQFYNSPLHF. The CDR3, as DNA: TGTGCCACCAGCCCGGGGGGACAGTTTTATAATTCACCCCTCCACTTT.

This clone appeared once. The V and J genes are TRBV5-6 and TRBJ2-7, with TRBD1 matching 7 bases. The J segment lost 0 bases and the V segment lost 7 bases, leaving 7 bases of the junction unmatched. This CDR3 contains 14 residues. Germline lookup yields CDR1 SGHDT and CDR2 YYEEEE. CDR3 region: CASLDRAHSYEQYF. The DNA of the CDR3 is TGTGCCAGCCTCGACAGGGCCCACTCCTACGAGCAGTACTTC.

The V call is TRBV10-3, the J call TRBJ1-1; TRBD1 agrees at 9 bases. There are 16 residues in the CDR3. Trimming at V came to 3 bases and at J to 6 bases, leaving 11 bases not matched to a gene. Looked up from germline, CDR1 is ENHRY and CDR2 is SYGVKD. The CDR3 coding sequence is TGTGCCATCAGTGACCGTCCTCCGGGACAGGGATCTGAAGCTTTCTTT. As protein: CAISDRPPGQGSEAFF.

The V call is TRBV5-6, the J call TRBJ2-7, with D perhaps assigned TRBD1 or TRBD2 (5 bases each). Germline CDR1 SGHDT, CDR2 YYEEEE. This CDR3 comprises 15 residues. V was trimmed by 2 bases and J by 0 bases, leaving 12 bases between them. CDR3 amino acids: CASSFGAGTSYEQYF. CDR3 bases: TGTGCCAGCAGCTTCGGGGCAGGGACCTCCTACGAGCAGTACTTC.

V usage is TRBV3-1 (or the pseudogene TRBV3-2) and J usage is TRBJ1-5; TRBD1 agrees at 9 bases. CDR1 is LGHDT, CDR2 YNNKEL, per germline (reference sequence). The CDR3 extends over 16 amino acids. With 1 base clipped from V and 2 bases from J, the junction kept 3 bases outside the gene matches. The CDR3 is CASSQGDRVGNQPQHF. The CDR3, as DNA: TGTGCCAGCAGCCAAGGGGACAGGGTTGGCAATCAGCCCCAGCATTTT.

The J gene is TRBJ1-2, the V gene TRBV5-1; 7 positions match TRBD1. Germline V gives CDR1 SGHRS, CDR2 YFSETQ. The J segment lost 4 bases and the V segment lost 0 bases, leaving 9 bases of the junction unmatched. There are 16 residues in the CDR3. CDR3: CASSLGLTGRTYGYTF. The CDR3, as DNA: TGCGCCAGCAGCTTGGGGTTGACAGGGAGGACCTATGGCTACACCTTC.

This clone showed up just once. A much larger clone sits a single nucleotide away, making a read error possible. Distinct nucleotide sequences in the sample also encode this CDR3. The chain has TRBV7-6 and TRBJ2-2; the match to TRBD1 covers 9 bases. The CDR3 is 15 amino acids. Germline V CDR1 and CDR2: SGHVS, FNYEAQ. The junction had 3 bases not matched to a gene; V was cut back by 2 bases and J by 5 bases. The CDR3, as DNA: TGTGCCAGCAGCTTAAGGGACAGGGATACCGGGGAGCTGTTTTTT. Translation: CASSLRDRDTGELFF.

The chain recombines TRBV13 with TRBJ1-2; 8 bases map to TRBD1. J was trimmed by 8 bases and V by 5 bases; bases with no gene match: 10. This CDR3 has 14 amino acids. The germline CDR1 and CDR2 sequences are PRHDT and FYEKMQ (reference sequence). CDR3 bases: TGTGCCAGCAGCGACTGGGACAGGTCAGTGGGCTACACCTTC. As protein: CASSDWDRSVGYTF.

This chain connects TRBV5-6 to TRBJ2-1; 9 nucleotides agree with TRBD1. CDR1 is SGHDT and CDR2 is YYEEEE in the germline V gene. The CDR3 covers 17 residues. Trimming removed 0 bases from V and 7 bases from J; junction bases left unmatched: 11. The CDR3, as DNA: TGTGCCAGCAGCTTGGTAGCGTGGACAGGGGTCTCGAATGAGCAGTTCTTC. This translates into CASSLVAWTGVSNEQFF.

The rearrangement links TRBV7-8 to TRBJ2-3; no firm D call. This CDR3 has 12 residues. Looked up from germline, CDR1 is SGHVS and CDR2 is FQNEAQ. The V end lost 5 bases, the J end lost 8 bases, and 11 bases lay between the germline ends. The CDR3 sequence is CASSPSVGTQYF. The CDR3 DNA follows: TGTGCCAGCAGCCCCTCCGTCGGTACGCAGTATTTT.

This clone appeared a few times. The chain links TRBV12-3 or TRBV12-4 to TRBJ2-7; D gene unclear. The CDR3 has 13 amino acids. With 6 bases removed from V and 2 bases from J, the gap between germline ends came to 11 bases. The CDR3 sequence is CASSVTGTYEQYF. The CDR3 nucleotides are TGTGCCAGCAGCGTCACTGGCACCTACGAGCAGTACTTC.

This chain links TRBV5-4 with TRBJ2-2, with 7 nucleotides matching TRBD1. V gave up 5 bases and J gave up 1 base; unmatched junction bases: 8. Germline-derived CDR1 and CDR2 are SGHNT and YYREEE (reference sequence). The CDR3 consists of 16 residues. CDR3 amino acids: CASRQQGPQNTGELFF. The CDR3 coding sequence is TGTGCCAGCAGACAACAGGGGCCTCAGAACACCGGGGAGCTGTTTTTT.

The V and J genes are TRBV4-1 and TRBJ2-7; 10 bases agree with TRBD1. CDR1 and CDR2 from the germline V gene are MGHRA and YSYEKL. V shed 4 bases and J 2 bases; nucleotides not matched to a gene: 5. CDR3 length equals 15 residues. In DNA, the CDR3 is TGCGCCAGCAGCCTTAGGACAGGGGGAACCTACGAGCAGTACTTC. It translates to CASSLRTGGTYEQYF.

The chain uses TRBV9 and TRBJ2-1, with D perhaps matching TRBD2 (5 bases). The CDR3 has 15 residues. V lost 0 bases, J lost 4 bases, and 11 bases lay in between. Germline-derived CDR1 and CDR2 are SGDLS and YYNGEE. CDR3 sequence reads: CASSVVGLAYNEQFF. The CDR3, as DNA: TGTGCCAGCAGCGTAGTAGGTCTAGCATACAATGAGCAGTTCTTC. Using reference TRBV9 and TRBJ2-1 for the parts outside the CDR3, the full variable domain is DSGVTQTPKHLITATGQRVTLRCSPRSGDLSVYWYQQSLDQGLQFLIQYYNGEERAKGNILERFSAQQFPDLHSELNLSSLELGDSALYFCASSVVGLAYNEQFFGPGTRLTVL.

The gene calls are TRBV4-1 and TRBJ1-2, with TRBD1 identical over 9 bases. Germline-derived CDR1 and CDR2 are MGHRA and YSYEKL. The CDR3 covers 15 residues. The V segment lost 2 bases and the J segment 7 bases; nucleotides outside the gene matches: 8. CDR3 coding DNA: TGCGCCAGCAGCCAACACACAGGGGGCGCGTTTGGCTACACCTTC. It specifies CASSQHTGGAFGYTF.

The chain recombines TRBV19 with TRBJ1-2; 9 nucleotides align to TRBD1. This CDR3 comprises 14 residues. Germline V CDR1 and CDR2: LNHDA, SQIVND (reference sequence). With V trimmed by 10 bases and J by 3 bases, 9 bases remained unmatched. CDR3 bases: TGTGCCACCCGGACAGGGGCACCATACTATGGCTACACCTTC. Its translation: CATRTGAPYYGYTF.

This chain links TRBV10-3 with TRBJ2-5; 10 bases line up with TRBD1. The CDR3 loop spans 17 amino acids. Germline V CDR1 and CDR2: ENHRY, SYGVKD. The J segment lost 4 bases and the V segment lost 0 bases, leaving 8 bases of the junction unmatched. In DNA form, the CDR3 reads TGTGCCATCAGTGAGTCGTTCGGGACAGGGGCCCGAGAGACCCAGTACTTC. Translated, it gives CAISESFGTGARETQYF.